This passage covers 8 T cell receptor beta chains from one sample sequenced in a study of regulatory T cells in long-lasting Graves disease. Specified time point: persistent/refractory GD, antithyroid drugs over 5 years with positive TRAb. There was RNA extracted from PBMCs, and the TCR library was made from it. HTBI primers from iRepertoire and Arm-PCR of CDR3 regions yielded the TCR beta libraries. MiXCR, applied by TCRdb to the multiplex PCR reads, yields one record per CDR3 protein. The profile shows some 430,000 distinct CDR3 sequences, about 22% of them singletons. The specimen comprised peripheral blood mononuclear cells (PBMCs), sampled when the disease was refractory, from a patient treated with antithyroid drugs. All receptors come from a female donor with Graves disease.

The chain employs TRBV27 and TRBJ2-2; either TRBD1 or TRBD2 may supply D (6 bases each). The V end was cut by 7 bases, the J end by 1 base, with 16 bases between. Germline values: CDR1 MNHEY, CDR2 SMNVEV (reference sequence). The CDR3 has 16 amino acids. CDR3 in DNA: TGTGCCAGCAAGTTATGGAGGGGGGTGAACACCGGGGAGCTGTTTTTT. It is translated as CASKLWRGVNTGELFF.

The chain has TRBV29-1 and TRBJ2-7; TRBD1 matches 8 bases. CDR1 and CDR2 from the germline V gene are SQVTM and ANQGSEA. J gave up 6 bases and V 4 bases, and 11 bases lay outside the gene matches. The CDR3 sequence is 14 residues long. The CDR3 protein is CSVAGQGSGSEQYF. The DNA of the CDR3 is TGCAGCGTTGCAGGACAGGGATCGGGCTCCGAGCAGTACTTC.

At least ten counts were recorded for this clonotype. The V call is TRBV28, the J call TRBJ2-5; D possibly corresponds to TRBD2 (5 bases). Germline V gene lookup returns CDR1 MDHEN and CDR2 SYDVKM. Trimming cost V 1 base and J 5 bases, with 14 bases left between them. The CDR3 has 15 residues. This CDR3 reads CASSLSPGRGETQYF. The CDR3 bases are TGTGCCAGCAGTTTATCCCCTGGTCGAGGGGAGACCCAGTACTTC.

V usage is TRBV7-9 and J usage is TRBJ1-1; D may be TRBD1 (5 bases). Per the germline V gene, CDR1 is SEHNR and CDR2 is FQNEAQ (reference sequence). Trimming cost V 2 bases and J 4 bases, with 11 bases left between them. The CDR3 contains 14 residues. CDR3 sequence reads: CASSLSNGGTEAFF. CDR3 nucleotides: TGTGCCAGCAGCTTATCGAATGGGGGCACTGAAGCTTTCTTT.

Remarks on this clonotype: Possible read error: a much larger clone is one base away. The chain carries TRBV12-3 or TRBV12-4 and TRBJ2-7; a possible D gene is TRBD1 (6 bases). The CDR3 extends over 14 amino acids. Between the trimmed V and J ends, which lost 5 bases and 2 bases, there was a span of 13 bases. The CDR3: CASSRLDRTYEQYF. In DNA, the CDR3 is TGTGCCAGCAGTCGCCTCGACAGGACCTACGAGCAGTACTTC.

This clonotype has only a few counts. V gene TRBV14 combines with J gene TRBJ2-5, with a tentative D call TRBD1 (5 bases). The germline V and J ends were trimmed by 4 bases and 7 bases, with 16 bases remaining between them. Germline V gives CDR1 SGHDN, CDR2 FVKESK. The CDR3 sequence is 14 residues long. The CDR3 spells CASSLIGASRTQYF. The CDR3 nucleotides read TGTGCCAGCAGCCTCATTGGGGCCTCTCGGACCCAGTACTTC.

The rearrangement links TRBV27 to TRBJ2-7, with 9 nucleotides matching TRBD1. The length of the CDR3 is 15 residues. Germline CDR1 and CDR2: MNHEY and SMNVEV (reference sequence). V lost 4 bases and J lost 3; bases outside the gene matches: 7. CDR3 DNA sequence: TGTGCCAGCAGTTCACTACCGGGACAGGGCTACGAGCAGTACTTC. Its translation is CASSSLPGQGYEQYF.

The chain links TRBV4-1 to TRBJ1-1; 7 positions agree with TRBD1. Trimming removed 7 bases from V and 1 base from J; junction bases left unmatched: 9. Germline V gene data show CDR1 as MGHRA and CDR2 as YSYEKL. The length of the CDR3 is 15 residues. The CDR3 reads CASTPHWTGNTEAFF. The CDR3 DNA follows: TGCGCCAGCACCCCGCACTGGACAGGGAACACTGAAGCTTTCTTT.